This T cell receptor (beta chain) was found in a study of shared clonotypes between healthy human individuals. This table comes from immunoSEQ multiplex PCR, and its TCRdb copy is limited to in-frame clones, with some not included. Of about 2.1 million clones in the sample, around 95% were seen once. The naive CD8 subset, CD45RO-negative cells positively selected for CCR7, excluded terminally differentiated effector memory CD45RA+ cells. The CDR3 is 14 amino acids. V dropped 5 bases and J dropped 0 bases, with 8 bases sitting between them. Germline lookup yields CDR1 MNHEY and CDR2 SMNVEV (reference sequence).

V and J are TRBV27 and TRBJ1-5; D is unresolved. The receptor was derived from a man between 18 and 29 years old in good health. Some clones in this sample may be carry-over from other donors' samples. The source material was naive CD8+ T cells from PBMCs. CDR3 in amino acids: CASSPDVSNQPQHF. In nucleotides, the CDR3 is TGTGCCAGCAGTCCGGACGTTAGCAATCAGCCCCAGCATTTT.